The 21 T cell receptor beta chains below come from one sample, sequenced in a study of Ad26.COV2.S vaccination and SARS-CoV-2 variants (dated by TCRdb to the early 2020s). This sample's treatment or condition label indicates: roughly 19 received Ad26.COV2.S at low or high dose, single or two shots; about 5 received placebo; per-sample allocation not given. Repertoires of vaccine and placebo recipients were sequenced from samples collected on day 63 after the first injection. Library prep was done by the immunoSEQ multiplex PCR assay. TCRdb obtained this table from immuneACCESS and retained in-frame rearrangements with V and J assigned. These tables miss some clones; where compared with another copy, unresolved V genes account for less than half of the shortfall, and the remainder is unexplained. The sample yields 400,000 to 450,000 clones; roughly 90% were counted once. The ten top clones hold 9% to 15% of the sample.

Here the sequenced sample was peripheral blood, taken in a trial of Ad26.COV2.S vaccine versus placebo. Receptor source: a person between 18 and 65 years old who received the Ad26.COV2.S COVID-19 vaccine or a placebo.

Notes on this clone: Within the sample, other DNA sequences also encode this same CDR3. The rearrangement uses TRBV18 and TRBJ1-1; TRBD1 might be the D (6 bases). The ends were cut back, 3 bases at V and 2 bases at J, with 16 bases in the middle. Germline-derived CDR1 and CDR2 are KGHSH and LQKENI. CDR3 size: 16 residues. CDR3: CASSPPGARGNTEAFF. CDR3 sequence (DNA): TGTGCCAGCTCACCCCCAGGGGCGCGGGGTAACACTGAAGCTTTCTTT.

This sequence joins TRBV6-5 and TRBJ1-5, with 8 bases matching TRBD1. Looked up from germline, CDR1 is MNHEY and CDR2 is SVGAGI. This CDR3 is 15 amino acids long. The ends lost 7 bases at V and 2 bases at J; junction bases unmatched: 7. CDR3 in DNA: TGTGCCAGCATTCTGGACAGGGAACGCAATCAGCCCCAGCATTTT. It specifies CASILDRERNQPQHF.

The chain employs TRBV7-9 and TRBJ2-5, with 12 positions matching TRBD2. This CDR3 contains 19 residues. The germline gives CDR1 SEHNR, CDR2 FQNEAQ (reference sequence). V gave up 5 bases and J gave up 5 bases; unmatched junction bases: 18. The CDR3 reads CASSARTSGIQLPRETQYF. The CDR3 coding sequence is TGTGCCAGCAGCGCCCGGACTAGCGGGATTCAATTACCTCGGGAGACCCAGTACTTC.

The J gene is TRBJ2-7, the V gene TRBV12-3 or TRBV12-4; 8 bases align to TRBD1. CDR3 length: 13 residues. V was pared by 6 bases and J by 4 bases, with 5 bases of the junction left unmatched. The CDR3, as DNA: TGTGCCAGCAGCCGGACAGGGCAGTACGAGCAGTACTTC. It yields the protein CASSRTGQYEQYF.

The genes are TRBV6-2 or TRBV6-3 and TRBJ2-3; 12 bases fit TRBD2. The CDR3 spans 17 residues. Germline V gene data show CDR1 as MNHEY and CDR2 as SVGEGT. The ends lost 6 bases at V and 0 bases at J; junction bases unmatched: 7. The chain's CDR3 is CASSSGLAGISTDTQYF. The CDR3 region has the DNA TGTGCCAGCAGCTCCGGACTAGCGGGAATAAGCACAGATACGCAGTATTTT.

The V gene is TRBV7-2, the J gene TRBJ2-3; 8 bases line up with TRBD2. V lost 5 bases and J lost 3; bases outside the gene matches: 13. The CDR3 loop spans 17 amino acids. Germline assignment: CDR1 SGHTA and CDR2 FQGNSA. CDR3: CASSQVVAGPGTDTQYF. CDR3 coding DNA: TGTGCCAGCAGCCAAGTGGTAGCGGGGCCCGGGACAGATACGCAGTATTTT.

The J gene is TRBJ2-3, the V gene TRBV19; weak D call: TRBD2 (5 bases). The CDR3 covers 16 residues. CDR1 and CDR2 (germline): LNHDA, SQIVND (reference sequence). V dropped 1 base and J dropped 1 base, with 12 bases sitting between them. CDR3 protein: CASSIGPQRGTDTQYF. As DNA, the CDR3 is TGTGCCAGTAGTATAGGACCCCAGAGGGGCACAGATACGCAGTATTTT.

This clone was counted a few times. This rearrangement joins TRBV7-2 to TRBJ1-2, with D tentatively TRBD1 (5 bases). Trimming removed 5 bases from V and 5 bases from J, with 15 bases in between. The CDR3 is 14 residues long. The germline CDR1 and CDR2 sequences are SGHTA and FQGNSA. The CDR3 here is CASSPQGRGYGYTF. CDR3 nucleotide sequence: TGTGCCAGCAGCCCTCAGGGCAGAGGTTATGGCTACACCTTC.

The chain employs TRBV10-3 and TRBJ2-3; 9 bases align to TRBD2. Losses at the gene ends were 6 bases for V and 4 bases for J; bases not matched to a gene: 5. Germline V gene data show CDR1 as ENHRY and CDR2 as SYGVKD. The CDR3 totals 14 residues. In nucleotides, the CDR3 is TGTGCCATCAGGAATAGCGGGAGTGCAGATACGCAGTATTTT. Translated: CAIRNSGSADTQYF.

The rearrangement links TRBV5-1 to TRBJ2-3, with D perhaps matching TRBD1 (6 bases). Per germline, CDR1 SGHRS and CDR2 YFSETQ. This CDR3 has 14 residues. Between the trimmed V and J ends, which lost 5 bases and 5 bases, there was a span of 15 bases. In DNA form, the CDR3 reads TGCGCCAGCAGATCCCCAGGGGCCCAAGATACGCAGTATTTT. Protein: CASRSPGAQDTQYF. The entire variable domain, with the rest obtained from reference TRBV5-1 and TRBJ2-3, is as follows: KAGVTQTPRYLIKTRGQQVTLSCSPISGHRSVSWYQQTPGQGLQFLFEYFSETQRNKGNFPGRFSGRQFSNSRSEMNVSTLELGDSALYLCASRSPGAQDTQYFGPGTRLTVL.

This clone appeared a few times. This chain joins TRBV5-1 and TRBJ1-2; tentative D call: TRBD1 (6 bases). This CDR3 has 13 amino acids. V was shortened by 2 bases and J by 2 bases, with 7 bases between the two germline ends. Looked up from germline, CDR1 is SGHRS and CDR2 is YFSETQ. The CDR3 sequence: CASSLQGNYGYTF. CDR3 bases: TGCGCCAGCAGCTTACAGGGAAACTATGGCTACACCTTC.

The V gene is TRBV2, the J gene TRBJ1-5; TRBD1 is a possible D gene (5 bases). CDR1 SNHLY and CDR2 FYNNEI come from the germline V gene. The V and J ends lost 1 base and 9 bases respectively, with 16 bases between them. The CDR3 runs 15 residues. DNA for the CDR3: TGTGCCAGCAGTGAAGACCAGGGTTATTTTCGGCCCCAGCATTTT. Protein sequence: CASSEDQGYFRPQHF.

The chain carries TRBV5-1 and TRBJ1-1; 7 bases are a match to TRBD1. V shed 3 bases, J shed 4 bases, and the junction held 12 bases outside the gene matches. CDR1 is SGHRS and CDR2 is YFSETQ in the germline V gene. The CDR3 is made up of 16 amino acids. The CDR3 region has the DNA TGCGCCAGCAGCTCCCAATCGACAGGGTGGAGCACTGAAGCTTTCTTT. Translation: CASSSQSTGWSTEAFF.

This chain uses TRBV9 with TRBJ2-1; 7 bases map to TRBD1. This CDR3 is built from 15 residues. V gave up 0 bases and J gave up 3 bases; unmatched junction bases: 3. Germline lookup yields CDR1 SGDLS and CDR2 YYNGEE. The CDR3 is CASSVGYRGYNEQFF. For the CDR3, the DNA is TGTGCCAGCAGCGTAGGTTACAGGGGCTACAATGAGCAGTTCTTC.

This clone appeared once. The chain links TRBV19 to TRBJ2-7; 8 nucleotides align to TRBD1. With 5 bases clipped from V and 2 bases from J, the junction kept 8 bases outside the gene matches. In germline, CDR1 is LNHDA, CDR2 SQIVND (reference sequence). The CDR3 is 15 residues long. CDR3 region: CASSRTTGAPYEQYF. CDR3 coding DNA: TGTGCCAGTAGTCGGACGACAGGGGCCCCCTACGAGCAGTACTTC.

This chain uses TRBV12-3 or TRBV12-4 with TRBJ2-2; D call uncertain. Trimming took 3 bases from V and 6 from J, leaving 8 bases between them. The CDR3 loop spans 13 amino acids. CDR3 coding DNA: TGTGCCAGCAGTTTTCTGGGTCCCGGGGAGCTGTTTTTT. Translating gives CASSFLGPGELFF.

The chain combines TRBV7-2 with TRBJ2-1; 7 bases fit TRBD2. The junction had 11 bases not matched to a gene; V was cut back by 4 bases and J by 5 bases. Germline lookup yields CDR1 SGHTA and CDR2 FQGNSA. The CDR3 sequence is 16 residues long. The CDR3 sequence is CASSSRLASGNNEQFF. In DNA, the CDR3 is TGTGCCAGCAGCTCCAGACTAGCTTCCGGGAACAATGAGCAGTTCTTC.

On this clone: Other nucleotide sequences in the sample specify the same CDR3. This sequence joins TRBV30 and TRBJ1-1; D unclear. V dropped 0 bases and J dropped 1 base, with 6 bases sitting between them. In germline, CDR1 is GTSNPN, CDR2 SVGIG (reference sequence). This CDR3 spans 13 amino acids. CDR3 amino acids: CAWSVIGNTEAFF. CDR3 bases: TGTGCCTGGAGTGTAATCGGGAACACTGAAGCTTTCTTT.

The chain carries TRBV28 and TRBJ2-7; 11 bases align to TRBD2. Per the germline V gene, CDR1 is MDHEN and CDR2 is SYDVKM. The length of the CDR3 is 15 residues. Trimming cost V 5 bases and J 2 bases; bases outside gene matches: 5. This CDR3 is CASSGGTSGTYEQYF. The DNA for the CDR3 is TGTGCCAGCAGTGGGGGGACTAGCGGAACCTACGAGCAGTACTTC.

This chain joins TRBV6-2 or TRBV6-3 and TRBJ1-2, with a possible D match to TRBD1 (5 bases). CDR1 is MNHEY and CDR2 is SVGEGT in the germline V gene. The V gene lost 5 bases and the J gene lost 8 bases, with 12 bases spanning the gap. This CDR3 has 12 residues. The CDR3 here is CASSHGANGYTF. DNA of the CDR3: TGTGCCAGCAGTCATGGGGCCAACGGCTACACCTTC.

The rearrangement joins TRBV18 to TRBJ2-4, with 12 bases identical to TRBD2. The trim removed 5 bases at V and 6 bases at J, leaving 11 bases unmatched. This CDR3 has 17 residues. Germline lookup yields CDR1 KGHSH and CDR2 LQKENI. For the CDR3, the DNA is TGTGCCAGCTCAGCCGGGACTAGCGGGCCGGTGGGAAACATTCAGTACTTC. Translation gives CASSAGTSGPVGNIQYF.